This TCR beta chain was sequenced during a study of cytomegalovirus exposure and HLA in healthy donors. As for this clone: The antigen is undetermined.

With 60 Vbeta and 13 Jbeta primers, the PCR was carried out. The protocol was immunoSEQ multiplex PCR, while the TCRdb copy is restricted to in-frame clones and leaves out a portion. Found here are more than 50,000 clones, 85% of them singletons; the top ten hold approximately 11%. The CDR3 contains 13 residues. Deletions cut 5 bases from V and 6 bases from J, with 11 bases between. The germline CDR1 and CDR2 sequences are MNHNS and SASEGT. Whole-study results and caveats: Cytomegalovirus association was assigned to about 150 TCR beta chains. In a later analysis, productive TCRs from donors in an Asian-associated ancestry cluster reportedly carried fewer N-insertions than the cohort mean.

The rearrangement links TRBV6-1 to TRBJ2-4; possibly TRBD1 for D (6 bases). What was sequenced was PBMCs. The TCR was taken from a female donor in good health and CMV-seronegative. CDR3 sequence reads: CASSSGEPNIQYF. The CDR3 DNA sequence: TGTGCCAGCAGTTCAGGGGAGCCAAACATTCAGTACTTC.